This TCR beta chain was recorded in a study of Tregs in tolerant kidney transplant recipients. On this clone: The antigen is unknown.

Unstimulated Tregs (CD4+CD25+CD127-) and CD4+CD25- non-Tregs were sorted from PBMCs. Clones were read by immunoSEQ multiplex PCR, and TCRdb kept only the in-frame ones, dropping some. Among approximately 260,000 clones listed, 65% to 85% were seen once. This CDR3 region has 15 residues. Germline CDR1 SGHRS, CDR2 YFSETQ. V lost 0 bases, J lost 3 bases, and 10 bases lay in between. Study-wide results and limits: Activated donor B cell expansion appeared to reveal the most relevant donor-specific TCRbeta repertoire. Few patients were studied, so findings need validation in larger groups. No direct test of biological reproducibility was done here.

Sequenced input: CD4+ T cells from blood. The chain links TRBV5-1 to TRBJ2-1; D is unresolved. The receptor was isolated from a human donor in good health. CDR3 region: CASSLAPGLYNEQFF. The CDR3 coding sequence is TGCGCCAGCAGCTTGGCACCGGGTCTCTACAATGAGCAGTTCTTC.